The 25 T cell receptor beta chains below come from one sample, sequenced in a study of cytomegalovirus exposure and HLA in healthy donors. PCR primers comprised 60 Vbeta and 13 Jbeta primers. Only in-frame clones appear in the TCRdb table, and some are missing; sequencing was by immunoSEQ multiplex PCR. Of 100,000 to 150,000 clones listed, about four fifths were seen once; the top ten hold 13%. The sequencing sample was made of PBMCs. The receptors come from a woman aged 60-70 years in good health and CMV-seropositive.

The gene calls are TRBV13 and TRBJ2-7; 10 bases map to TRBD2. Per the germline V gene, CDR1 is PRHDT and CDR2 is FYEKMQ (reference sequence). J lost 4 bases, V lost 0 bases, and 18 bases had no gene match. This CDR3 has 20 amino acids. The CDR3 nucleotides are TGTGCCAGCAGCTTAGGCCTTGGGGTGACTAGCGGGTCTGCTGGTTACGAGCAGTACTTC. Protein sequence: CASSLGLGVTSGSAGYEQYF.

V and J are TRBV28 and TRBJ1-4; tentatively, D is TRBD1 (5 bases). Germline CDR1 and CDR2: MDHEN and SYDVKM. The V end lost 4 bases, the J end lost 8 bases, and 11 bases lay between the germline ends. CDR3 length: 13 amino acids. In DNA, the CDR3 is TGTGCCAGCAGTTCGCCCAAGGGGGAAAAACTGTTTTTT. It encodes CASSSPKGEKLFF. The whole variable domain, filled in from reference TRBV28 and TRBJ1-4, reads DVKVTQSSRYLVKRTGEKVFLECVQDMDHENMFWYRQDPGLGLRLIYFSYDVKMKEKGDIPEGYSVSREKKERFSLILESASTNQTSMYLCASSSPKGEKLFFGSGTQLSVL.

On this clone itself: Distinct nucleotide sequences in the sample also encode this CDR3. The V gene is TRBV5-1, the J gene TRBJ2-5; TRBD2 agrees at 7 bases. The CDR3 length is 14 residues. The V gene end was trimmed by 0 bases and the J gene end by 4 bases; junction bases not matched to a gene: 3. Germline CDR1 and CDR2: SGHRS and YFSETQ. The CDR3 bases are TGCGCCAGCAGCTTGGTCCCGGGGGGAGAGACCCAGTACTTC. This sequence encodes CASSLVPGGETQYF.

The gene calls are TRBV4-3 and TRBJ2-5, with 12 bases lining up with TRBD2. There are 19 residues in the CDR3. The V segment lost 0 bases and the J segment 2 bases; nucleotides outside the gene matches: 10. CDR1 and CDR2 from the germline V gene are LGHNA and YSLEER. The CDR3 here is CASSQETESLAGGQETQYF. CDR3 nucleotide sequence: TGCGCCAGCAGCCAAGAAACCGAATCACTAGCGGGAGGACAAGAGACCCAGTACTTC.

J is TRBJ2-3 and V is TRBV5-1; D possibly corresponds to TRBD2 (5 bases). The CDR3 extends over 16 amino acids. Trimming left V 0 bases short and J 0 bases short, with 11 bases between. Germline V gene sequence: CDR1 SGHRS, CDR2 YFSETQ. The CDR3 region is CASSLGRGFSTDTQYF. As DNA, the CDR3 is TGCGCCAGCAGCTTGGGCCGGGGATTTAGCACAGATACGCAGTATTTT.

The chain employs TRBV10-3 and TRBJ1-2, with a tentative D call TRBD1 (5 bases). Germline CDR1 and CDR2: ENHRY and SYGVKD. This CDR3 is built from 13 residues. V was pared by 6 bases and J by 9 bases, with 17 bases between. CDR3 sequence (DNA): TGTGCCATCAGGCGGGAACGGGGGACGAGCTACACCTTC. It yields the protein CAIRRERGTSYTF.

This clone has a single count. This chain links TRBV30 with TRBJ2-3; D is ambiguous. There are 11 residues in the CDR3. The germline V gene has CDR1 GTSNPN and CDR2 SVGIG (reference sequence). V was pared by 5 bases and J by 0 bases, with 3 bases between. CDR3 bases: TGTGCCTGGGGCAGCACAGATACGCAGTATTTT. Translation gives CAWGSTDTQYF.

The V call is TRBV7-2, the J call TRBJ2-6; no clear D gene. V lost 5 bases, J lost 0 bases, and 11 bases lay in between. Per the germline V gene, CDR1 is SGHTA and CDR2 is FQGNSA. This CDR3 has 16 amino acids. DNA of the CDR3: TGTGCCAGCAGCCTCACAGCCGGCTCTGGGGCCAACGTCCTGACTTTC. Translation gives CASSLTAGSGANVLTF.

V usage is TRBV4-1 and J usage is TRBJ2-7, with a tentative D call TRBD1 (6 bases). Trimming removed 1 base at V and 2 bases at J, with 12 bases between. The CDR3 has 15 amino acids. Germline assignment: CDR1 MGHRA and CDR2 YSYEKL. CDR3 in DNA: TGCGCCAGCAGCCAAGTGAGACAGGCAACCTACGAGCAGTACTTC. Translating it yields CASSQVRQATYEQYF.

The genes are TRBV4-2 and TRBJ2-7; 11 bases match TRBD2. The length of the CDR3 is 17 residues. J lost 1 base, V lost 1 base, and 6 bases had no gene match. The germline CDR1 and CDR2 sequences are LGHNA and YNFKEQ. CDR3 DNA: TGTGCCAGCAGCCAAGTGGCTAGCGGGGGGACTTCCTACGAGCAGTACTTC. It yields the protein CASSQVASGGTSYEQYF.

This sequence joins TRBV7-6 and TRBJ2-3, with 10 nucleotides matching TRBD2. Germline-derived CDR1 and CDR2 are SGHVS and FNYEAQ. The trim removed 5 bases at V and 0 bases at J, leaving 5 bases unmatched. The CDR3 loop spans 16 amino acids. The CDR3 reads CASSPRTSGSTDTQYF. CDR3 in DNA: TGTGCCAGCAGCCCGCGGACTAGCGGCAGCACAGATACGCAGTATTTT.

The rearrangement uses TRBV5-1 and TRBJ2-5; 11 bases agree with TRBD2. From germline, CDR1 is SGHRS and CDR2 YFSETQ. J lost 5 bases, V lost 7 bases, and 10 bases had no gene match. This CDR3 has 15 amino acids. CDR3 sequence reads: CASRSGRALTETQYF. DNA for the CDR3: TGCGCCAGCCGTAGCGGGAGGGCCCTAACTGAGACCCAGTACTTC.

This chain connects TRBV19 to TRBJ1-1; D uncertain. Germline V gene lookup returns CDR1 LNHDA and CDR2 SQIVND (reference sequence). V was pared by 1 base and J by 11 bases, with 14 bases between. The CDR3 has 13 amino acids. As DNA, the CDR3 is TGTGCCAGTAGTATAGCCCACGGGTTGGTGGCTTTCTTT. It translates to CASSIAHGLVAFF.

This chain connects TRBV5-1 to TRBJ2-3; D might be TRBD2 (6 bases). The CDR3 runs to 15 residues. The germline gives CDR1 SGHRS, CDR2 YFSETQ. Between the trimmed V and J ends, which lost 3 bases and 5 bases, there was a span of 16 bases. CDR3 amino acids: CASSSLGGAGDTQYF. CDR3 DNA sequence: TGCGCCAGCAGCTCCTTGGGCGGGGCGGGAGATACGCAGTATTTT.

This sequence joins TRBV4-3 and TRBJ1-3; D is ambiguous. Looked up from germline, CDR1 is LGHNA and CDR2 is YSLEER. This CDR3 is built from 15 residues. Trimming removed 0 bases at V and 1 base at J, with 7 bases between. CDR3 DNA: TGCGCCAGCAGCCAAGATAACGGTTCTGGAAACACCATATATTTT. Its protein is CASSQDNGSGNTIYF.

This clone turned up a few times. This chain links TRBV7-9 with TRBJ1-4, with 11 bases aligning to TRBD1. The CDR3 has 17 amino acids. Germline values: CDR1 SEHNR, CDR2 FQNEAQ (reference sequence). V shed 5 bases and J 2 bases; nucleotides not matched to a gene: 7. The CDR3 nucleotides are TGTGCCAGCAGCCGGGGACAGGGGGTACCGACTAATGAAAAACTGTTTTTT. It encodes CASSRGQGVPTNEKLFF. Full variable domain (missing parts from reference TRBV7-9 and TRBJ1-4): DTGVSQNPRHKITKRGQNVTFRCDPISEHNRLYWYRQTLGQGPEFLTYFQNEAQLEKSRLLSDRFSAERPKGSFSTLEIQRTEQGDSAMYLCASSRGQGVPTNEKLFFGSGTQLSVL.

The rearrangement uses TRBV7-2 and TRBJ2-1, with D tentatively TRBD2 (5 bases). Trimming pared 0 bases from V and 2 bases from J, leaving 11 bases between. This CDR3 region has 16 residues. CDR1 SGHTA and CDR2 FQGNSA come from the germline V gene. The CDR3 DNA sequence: TGTGCCAGCAGCTTAGCTAACGGGGTCACCTACAATGAGCAGTTCTTC. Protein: CASSLANGVTYNEQFF.

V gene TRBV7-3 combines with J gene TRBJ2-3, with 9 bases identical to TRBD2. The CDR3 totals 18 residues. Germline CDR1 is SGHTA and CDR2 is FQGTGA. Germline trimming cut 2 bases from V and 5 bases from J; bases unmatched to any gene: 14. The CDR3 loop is CASSLSQASGDRVDTQYF. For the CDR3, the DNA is TGTGCCAGCAGCTTATCGCAGGCTAGCGGGGATAGAGTAGATACGCAGTATTTT. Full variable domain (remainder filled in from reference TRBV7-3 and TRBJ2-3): GAGVSQTPSNKVTEKGKYVELRCDPISGHTALYWYRQSLGQGPEFLIYFQGTGAADDSGLPNDRFFAVRPEGSVSTLKIQRTERGDSAVYLCASSLSQASGDRVDTQYFGPGTRLTVL.

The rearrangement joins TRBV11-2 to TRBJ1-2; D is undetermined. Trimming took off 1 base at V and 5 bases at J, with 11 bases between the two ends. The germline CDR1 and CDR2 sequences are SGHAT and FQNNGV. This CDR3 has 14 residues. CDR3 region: CASSLGAPGYGYTF. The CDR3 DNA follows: TGTGCCAGCAGCTTAGGGGCCCCGGGGTATGGCTACACCTTC. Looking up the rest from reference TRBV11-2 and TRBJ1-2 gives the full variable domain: EAGVAQSPRYKIIEKRQSVAFWCNPISGHATLYWYQQILGQGPKLLIQFQNNGVVDDSQLPKDRFSAERLKGVDSTLKIQPAKLEDSAVYLCASSLGAPGYGYTFGSGTRLTVV.

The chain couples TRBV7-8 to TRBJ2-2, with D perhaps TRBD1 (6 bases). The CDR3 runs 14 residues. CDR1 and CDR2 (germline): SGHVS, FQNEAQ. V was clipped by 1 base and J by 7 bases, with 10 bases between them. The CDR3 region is CASSLGSGDGELFF. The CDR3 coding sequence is TGTGCCAGCAGCTTAGGGTCAGGGGACGGGGAGCTGTTTTTT.

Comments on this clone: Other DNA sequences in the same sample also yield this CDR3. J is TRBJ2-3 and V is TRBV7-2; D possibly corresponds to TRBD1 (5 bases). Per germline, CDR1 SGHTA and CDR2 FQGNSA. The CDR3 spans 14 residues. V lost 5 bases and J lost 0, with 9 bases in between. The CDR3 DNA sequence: TGTGCCAGCAGCCTTCGACAGAGCACAGATACGCAGTATTTT. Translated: CASSLRQSTDTQYF.

CDR3 sequence reads: CASSLIGAITEAFF. CDR3 DNA sequence: TGTGCCAGCAGTTTAATAGGGGCGATCACTGAAGCTTTCTTT. The chain links TRBV27 to TRBJ1-1; tentatively, D is TRBD1 (5 bases). V lost 2 bases and J 4 bases, leaving 11 bases between the germline ends. Germline lookup yields CDR1 MNHEY and CDR2 SMNVEV (reference sequence). The CDR3 spans 14 residues.

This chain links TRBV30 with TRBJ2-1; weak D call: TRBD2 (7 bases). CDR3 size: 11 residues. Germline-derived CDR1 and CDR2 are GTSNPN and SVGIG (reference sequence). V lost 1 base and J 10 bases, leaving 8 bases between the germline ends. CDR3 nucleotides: TGTGCCTGGAGTGGGGGGGGCGAGCAGTTCTTC. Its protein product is CAWSGGGEQFF.

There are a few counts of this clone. CDR3 sequence reads: CASSIPGGYQPQHF. Here the CDR3 DNA reads TGTGCCAGTAGTATCCCGGGGGGGTATCAGCCCCAGCATTTT. The J gene is TRBJ1-5, the V gene TRBV19; D perhaps matches TRBD1 (5 bases). The CDR3 sequence is 14 residues long. CDR1 and CDR2 (germline): LNHDA, SQIVND (reference sequence). V was pared by 3 bases and J by 5 bases, with 11 bases between.

CDR3 sequence reads: CASSARLGGYEQYF. The CDR3 DNA reads as TGTGCCAGCAGTGCCCGACTGGGTGGGTACGAGCAGTACTTC. The V and J genes are TRBV27 and TRBJ2-5; D ambiguous. Near its end, the DNA agrees better with TRBJ2-7, so the J call may be wrong. This CDR3 has 14 amino acids. Germline lookup yields CDR1 MNHEY and CDR2 SMNVEV (reference sequence).